What follows are 5 T cell receptor beta chains derived from one specimen sequenced in a study of response to subunit inactivated influenza vaccine. A single record per CDR3 protein comes from TCRdb applying MiXCR to the RT-PCR reads. Of about 310,000 distinct CDR3 sequences in the sample, approximately 21% were seen once. The sequences come from PBMCs from blood, collected less than 22 months after vaccination. The receptors originated from a man between 50 and 75 years old who received an inactivated influenza vaccine.

A few counts support this clonotype. The genes are TRBV4-2 and TRBJ1-1, with D perhaps TRBD1 (5 bases). Germline V lookup: CDR1 LGHNA, CDR2 YNFKEQ. Trimming took off 4 bases at V and 4 bases at J, with 10 bases between the two ends. This CDR3 region has 13 residues. CDR3: CASSRAGGTEAFF. The DNA for the CDR3 is TGTGCCAGCAGCCGGGCCGGGGGCACTGAAGCTTTCTTT.

J is TRBJ1-1 and V is TRBV12-3 or TRBV12-4, with 8 positions matching TRBD1. The CDR3 has 18 amino acids. V was pared by 5 bases and J by 1 base, with 15 bases of the junction left unmatched. CDR3 sequence (DNA): TGTGCCAGCAGTGCCCGCAGGGGGCTTCTGCTAAAGAACACTGAAGCTTTCTTT. Protein sequence: CASSARRGLLLKNTEAFF.

This clonotype was picked up a small number of times. This sequence joins TRBV4-1 and TRBJ1-5, with TRBD1 as a possible D gene (6 bases). Trimming cost V 0 bases and J 11 bases, with 23 bases left between them. The CDR3 contains 17 residues. Germline CDR1 reads MGHRA; CDR2 reads YSYEKL. CDR3 region: CASSQDGFRGQGLAQHF. CDR3 DNA: TGCGCCAGCAGCCAAGATGGGTTTAGAGGGCAGGGGTTGGCCCAGCATTTT.

The CDR3 reads CASAVDAKNIQYF. In nucleotides, the CDR3 is TGTGCCAGCGCGGTAGACGCCAAAAACATTCAGTACTTC. This sequence joins TRBV27 and TRBJ2-4; D unclear. There are 13 residues in the CDR3. V lost 8 bases to trimming and J lost 1 base, with 9 bases between them. CDR1 and CDR2 from the germline V gene are MNHEY and SMNVEV (reference sequence).

The chain is built from TRBV10-3 and TRBJ1-1; TRBD1 matches 9 bases. CDR3 length: 13 amino acids. The J segment lost 2 bases and the V segment lost 11 bases, leaving 6 bases of the junction unmatched. Germline lookup yields CDR1 ENHRY and CDR2 SYGVKD. The CDR3 loop reads CAARDRVNTEAFF. The CDR3, as DNA: TGTGCCGCCCGGGACAGGGTAAACACTGAAGCTTTCTTT.